One sample yielded the 30 T cell receptor beta chains listed below, sequenced in a study of shared clonotypes between healthy human individuals. This table comes from immunoSEQ multiplex PCR, and its TCRdb copy is limited to in-frame clones, with some not included. The table has 2 million to 3 million clones, around 90% seen once. Input material: naive CD4+ T cells sorted from blood. The subset here: CD45RA+ positively selected. These receptors originate from a man younger than 35 in good health.

As regards this clone: Other DNA sequences of this sample code for an identical CDR3. The chain uses TRBV6-1 and TRBJ1-2; weak D call: TRBD1 (6 bases). This CDR3 contains 14 residues. V dropped 6 bases and J dropped 2 bases, with 13 bases sitting between them. Germline assignment: CDR1 MNHNS and CDR2 SASEGT. The chain's CDR3 is CASSVTGGNYGYTF. The CDR3 DNA is TGTGCCAGCAGCGTGACGGGGGGCAACTATGGCTACACCTTC.

This chain links TRBV7-2 with TRBJ2-7; a possible D gene is TRBD2 (6 bases). Germline V gene lookup returns CDR1 SGHTA and CDR2 FQGNSA. The V gene lost 5 bases and the J gene lost 6 bases, with 11 bases spanning the gap. This CDR3 spans 12 amino acids. CDR3 sequence: CASSEGLREQYF. The CDR3 DNA sequence: TGTGCCAGCAGCGAGGGACTCCGCGAGCAGTACTTC.

This clone has a handful of counts. The chain employs TRBV27 and TRBJ1-2, with 7 positions matching TRBD1. The CDR3 length is 12 residues. Trimming took 2 bases from V and 8 from J; bases not matched to a gene: 2. CDR1 and CDR2 (germline): MNHEY, SMNVEV (reference sequence). In DNA, the CDR3 is TGTGCCAGCAGTTTAGCAGGGGGAGGCTACACCTTC. Its translation: CASSLAGGGYTF.

A note on this clone: This CDR3 is also generated by other DNA sequences in the sample. The DNA of the CDR3 is TGCGCCAGCAGTGCTGGGGACAATCAGCCCCAGCATTTT. This encodes CASSAGDNQPQHF. The chain uses TRBV10-1 and TRBJ1-5; D is uncertain. Trimming left V 4 bases short and J 3 bases short, with 7 bases between. The CDR3 runs to 13 residues. Per germline, CDR1 WNHNN and CDR2 SYGVQD (reference sequence).

The chain has TRBV7-9 and TRBJ2-2, with TRBD1 as a possible D gene (5 bases). V lost 7 bases and J 1 base, leaving 10 bases between the germline ends. CDR1 is SEHNR, CDR2 FQNEAQ, per germline (reference sequence). This CDR3 spans 14 amino acids. The CDR3 loop is CASTIGQNTGELFF. CDR3 nucleotide sequence: TGTGCCAGCACCATCGGACAGAACACCGGGGAGCTGTTTTTT. Combining the CDR3 with reference TRBV7-9 and TRBJ2-2 gives the whole variable domain DTGVSQNPRHKITKRGQNVTFRCDPISEHNRLYWYRQTLGQGPEFLTYFQNEAQLEKSRLLSDRFSAERPKGSFSTLEIQRTEQGDSAMYLCASTIGQNTGELFFGEGSRLTVL.

V and J are TRBV11-2 and TRBJ2-7, with TRBD1 matching over 10 bases. After removal of 1 base from V and 7 bases from J, the junction contained 7 bases not matched to a gene. CDR1 SGHAT and CDR2 FQNNGV come from the germline V gene. This CDR3 has 15 amino acids. The CDR3 protein is CASSLGQGAREEQYF. DNA of the CDR3: TGTGCCAGCAGCTTAGGACAGGGGGCACGTGAAGAGCAGTACTTC.

The chain combines TRBV7-3 with TRBJ2-1; 8 bases match TRBD2. Germline loops: CDR1 SGHTA, CDR2 FQGTGA. The length of the CDR3 is 15 residues. V lost 3 bases and J lost 0; bases outside the gene matches: 1. As DNA, the CDR3 is TGTGCCAGCAGCTTCAGCGGGAGCTCCTACAATGAGCAGTTCTTC. This encodes CASSFSGSSYNEQFF.

J is TRBJ1-2 and V is TRBV7-3; 7 bases fit TRBD1. The CDR3 length is 14 residues. V trimming: 5 bases; J trimming: 4 bases; junction bases outside the gene matches: 7. Germline V CDR1 and CDR2: SGHTA, FQGTGA. CDR3 in DNA: TGTGCCAGCAGCCCCAACCGGGACAGCTATGGCTACACCTTC. Protein sequence: CASSPNRDSYGYTF.

The chain carries TRBV6-9 and TRBJ2-5, with 7 bases matching TRBD2. The J call may be wrong; the DNA end is better matched by TRBJ2-7. The CDR3 loop spans 14 amino acids. Germline CDR1 and CDR2: MNHGY and SVAAGI. CDR3 coding DNA: TGTGCCAGTTCCCGGAATCTAGCGGACTACGAGCAGTACTTC. As protein: CASSRNLADYEQYF.

A remark on this clone: The sample carries other DNA sequences with the same CDR3. The CDR3 bases are TGCGCCAGCAGCTTGGGGGGGCCGCAAGAGACCCAGTACTTC. Its protein product is CASSLGGPQETQYF. The J gene is TRBJ2-5, the V gene TRBV5-1; TRBD1 is a possible D gene (6 bases). Trimming left V 0 bases short and J 2 bases short, with 8 bases between. CDR3 length: 14 amino acids. Looked up from germline, CDR1 is SGHRS and CDR2 is YFSETQ.

This chain joins TRBV7-8 and TRBJ1-6, with 9 bases matching TRBD1. There are 16 residues in the CDR3. CDR1 is SGHVS, CDR2 FQNEAQ, per germline. Unmatched junction bases numbered 10, after V lost 4 bases and J lost 9 bases. In DNA, the CDR3 is TGTGCCAGCAGCTGGACAGAGGGACAGGGTAGTTCACCCCTCCACTTT. Translated: CASSWTEGQGSSPLHF. Combining the CDR3 with reference TRBV7-8 and TRBJ1-6 gives the whole variable domain GAGVSQSPRYKVAKRGQDVALRCDPISGHVSLFWYQQALGQGPEFLTYFQNEAQLDKSGLPSDRFFAERPEGSVSTLKIQRTQQEDSAVYLCASSWTEGQGSSPLHFGNGTRLTVT.

V and J are TRBV10-3 and TRBJ1-1, with D possibly being TRBD1 (5 bases). Trimming removed 4 bases from V and 2 bases from J, with 11 bases in between. Per germline, CDR1 ENHRY and CDR2 SYGVKD. This CDR3 is built from 14 residues. The CDR3 DNA reads as TGTGCCATCAGTGTCGGAGGGGTTAACACTGAAGCTTTCTTT. This encodes CAISVGGVNTEAFF.

The chain carries TRBV27 and TRBJ1-4; no definite D call. Per germline, CDR1 MNHEY and CDR2 SMNVEV (reference sequence). The CDR3 consists of 15 residues. The ends were cut back, 6 bases at V and 0 bases at J, with 11 bases in the middle. The CDR3 nucleotides read TGTGCCAGCAGGGTCCAATCCGCAACTAATGAAAAACTGTTTTTT. It codes for CASRVQSATNEKLFF.

A remark on this clone: This sample also contains other DNA sequences that code for the same CDR3. The chain couples TRBV6-5 to TRBJ2-3; the D is unclear. The CDR3 extends over 13 amino acids. Trimming took off 6 bases at V and 0 bases at J, with 7 bases between the two ends. The V gene's germline CDR1 is MNHEY and CDR2 SVGAGI. The chain's CDR3 is CASRSPSTDTQYF. CDR3 nucleotide sequence: TGTGCCAGCAGATCTCCTAGCACAGATACGCAGTATTTT.

CDR3 sequence (DNA): TGTGCCAGCAGCCTCTCTAAGGCACTCGAGCAGTACTTC. Amino acid sequence: CASSLSKALEQYF. This chain links TRBV14 with TRBJ2-7; D not certain. Trimming pared 4 bases from V and 6 bases from J, leaving 13 bases between. CDR1 and CDR2 (germline): SGHDN, FVKESK. The CDR3 sequence is 13 residues long.

About this clone itself: Other DNA sequences in the sample encode the same CDR3. This sequence joins TRBV18 and TRBJ2-3; D possibly matches TRBD1 or TRBD2 (5 bases each). This CDR3 spans 16 amino acids. V was pared by 3 bases and J by 0 bases, with 13 bases between. The germline V gene has CDR1 KGHSH and CDR2 LQKENI. The CDR3 loop reads CASSPLSGSSTDTQYF. CDR3 coding DNA: TGTGCCAGCTCACCCCTTTCAGGGAGTAGCACAGATACGCAGTATTTT. The entire variable domain, with the rest obtained from reference TRBV18 and TRBJ2-3, is as follows: NAGVMQNPRHLVRRRGQEARLRCSPMKGHSHVYWYRQLPEEGLKFMVYLQKENIIDESGMPKERFSAEFPKEGPSILRIQQVVRGDSAAYFCASSPLSGSSTDTQYFGPGTRLTVL.

This clone was observed once. This chain connects TRBV18 to TRBJ2-1; 11 bases fit TRBD2. J gave up 8 bases and V 5 bases, and 8 bases lay outside the gene matches. The CDR3 extends over 15 amino acids. Germline-derived CDR1 and CDR2 are KGHSH and LQKENI. The CDR3 spells CASSIAGGPRDEQFF. CDR3 coding DNA: TGTGCCAGCTCAATAGCGGGAGGGCCAAGGGATGAGCAGTTCTTC.

The chain couples TRBV18 to TRBJ1-2; a possible D gene is TRBD1 (6 bases). The CDR3 consists of 14 residues. Trimming removed 6 bases at V and 3 bases at J, with 14 bases between. Germline assignment: CDR1 KGHSH and CDR2 LQKENI. CDR3 DNA: TGTGCCAGCTCCCGAGACAGGACCGACTATGGCTACACCTTC. This gives the protein CASSRDRTDYGYTF.

The V gene is TRBV15, the J gene TRBJ2-2, with D perhaps matching TRBD2 (5 bases). V was trimmed by 0 bases and J by 1 base, leaving 12 bases between them. CDR3 length: 17 residues. The germline V gene has CDR1 LNHNV and CDR2 YYDKDF (reference sequence). The CDR3 nucleotides are TGTGCCACCAGCAGAGATCGTGGTGGAGGGAACACCGGGGAGCTGTTTTTT. Translating gives CATSRDRGGGNTGELFF.

V and J are TRBV27 and TRBJ2-7; 9 bases match TRBD1. Germline lookup yields CDR1 MNHEY and CDR2 SMNVEV (reference sequence). The CDR3 extends over 14 amino acids. J was trimmed by 4 bases and V by 6 bases; bases with no gene match: 7. The CDR3 DNA follows: TGTGCCAGCAGCCCCGGACAGGGGAGGTACGAGCAGTACTTC. Amino acid sequence: CASSPGQGRYEQYF.

The V gene is TRBV11-2, the J gene TRBJ2-7; TRBD2 aligns across 7 bases. J lost 0 bases, V lost 1 base, and 6 bases had no gene match. Per germline, CDR1 SGHAT and CDR2 FQNNGV. The CDR3 consists of 16 residues. As DNA, the CDR3 is TGTGCCAGCAGCTTAGTTAGGGGCGGGGGCTCCTACGAGCAGTACTTC. Translating gives CASSLVRGGGSYEQYF.

The chain carries TRBV11-2 and TRBJ1-1; no definite D call. In germline, CDR1 is SGHAT, CDR2 FQNNGV. V was cut by 6 bases and J by 4 bases, with 12 bases left in between. The CDR3 runs 13 residues. The CDR3 protein is CASSPDYSTEAFF. CDR3 DNA sequence: TGTGCCAGCAGTCCTGACTATAGCACTGAAGCTTTCTTT.

The CDR3 region is CASTRGSQETQYF. In DNA form, the CDR3 reads TGTGCCAGCACAAGAGGCAGCCAAGAGACCCAGTACTTC. The V gene is TRBV18, the J gene TRBJ2-5; D is undetermined. Germline CDR1 KGHSH, CDR2 LQKENI. The CDR3 runs 13 residues. The V and J ends lost 8 bases and 1 base respectively, with 11 bases between them.

The rearrangement links TRBV28 to TRBJ2-7, with 7 bases aligning to TRBD2. Germline assignment: CDR1 MDHEN and CDR2 SYDVKM. V dropped 3 bases and J dropped 0; count of bases not matched to a gene: 5. This CDR3 is 15 amino acids long. The CDR3 DNA follows: TGTGCCAGCAGTTTGGGGGGGGACTCCTCCTACGAGCAGTACTTC. Its protein is CASSLGGDSSYEQYF.

The chain links TRBV30 to TRBJ2-5; 8 bases match TRBD1. The CDR3 has 18 residues. Germline CDR1 and CDR2: GTSNPN and SVGIG (reference sequence). Germline trimming cut 2 bases from V and 5 bases from J; bases unmatched to any gene: 19. As DNA, the CDR3 is TGTGCCTGGAGTAGAATACTCCTAAGGACAGGGATAAGGGAGACCCAGTACTTC. It encodes CAWSRILLRTGIRETQYF.

V and J are TRBV11-2 and TRBJ2-6; maybe TRBD1 (5 bases). V shed 6 bases and J shed 4 bases, with 13 bases lying between them. The CDR3 is made up of 15 amino acids. Germline assignment: CDR1 SGHAT and CDR2 FQNNGV. The CDR3 reads CASSYQGYGANVLTF. The CDR3 DNA reads as TGTGCCAGCAGTTATCAGGGCTACGGGGCCAACGTCCTGACTTTC.

This chain connects TRBV5-1 to TRBJ2-3; 13 bases are a match to TRBD2. This CDR3 has 14 residues. Germline lookup yields CDR1 SGHRS and CDR2 YFSETQ. V shed 5 bases and J 4 bases; nucleotides not matched to a gene: 1. The CDR3 DNA is TGCGCCAGCAGACTAGCGGGAGGGGCAGATACGCAGTATTTT. Protein sequence: CASRLAGGADTQYF.

This chain connects TRBV2 to TRBJ2-3; 9 positions match TRBD1. The CDR3 is 15 residues long. Germline V gene sequence: CDR1 SNHLY, CDR2 FYNNEI. The V and J ends lost 8 bases and 0 bases, in that order; junction bases with no gene match: 6. The CDR3, as DNA: TGTGCCAGCCGAGACAGGGGGATTAGCACAGATACGCAGTATTTT. Its translation: CASRDRGISTDTQYF.

The chain couples TRBV5-1 to TRBJ2-1; possibly TRBD2 for D (5 bases). V was trimmed by 2 bases and J by 2 bases, leaving 26 bases between them. In germline, CDR1 is SGHRS, CDR2 YFSETQ. The CDR3 is 20 amino acids. This chain's CDR3 is CASSLGGPGTRSGAYNEQFF. The CDR3 nucleotides are TGCGCCAGCAGCTTAGGAGGTCCAGGTACGCGGAGTGGCGCCTACAATGAGCAGTTCTTC.

V and J are TRBV27 and TRBJ2-7; D is perhaps TRBD2 (6 bases). Germline V CDR1 and CDR2: MNHEY, SMNVEV (reference sequence). The V end was cut by 6 bases, the J end by 3 bases, with 18 bases between. The CDR3 is made up of 15 amino acids. The CDR3 protein is CASRSPGTALYEQYF. In DNA form, the CDR3 reads TGTGCCAGCAGATCTCCCGGGACTGCCCTCTACGAGCAGTACTTC.